This TCR beta chain was observed in a study of blood T cell repertoires in COVID-19. Seattle researchers signed up patients amid active infection and tracked them longitudinally. V was trimmed by 2 bases and J by 0 bases, leaving 8 bases between them. CDR1 and CDR2 from the germline V gene are MDHEN and SYDVKM. The CDR3 is made up of 15 amino acids. In the original processing: It was from reference gene primer amplification that nucleated cell counts were estimated. Data came from immunoSEQ multiplex PCR; TCRdb stores just in-frame clones and leaves some out. From that table come the V and J calls and clone size; the DNA was used to work out D and trimming. Here the sample spans roughly 180,000 clones, around 79% being singletons.

The clonotype originates from a woman aged 60-75 years with COVID-19, enrolled during active disease. The sample taken for sequencing was peripheral blood. This chain joins TRBV28 and TRBJ1-3; weak D call: TRBD1 (5 bases). The CDR3 DNA sequence: TGTGCCAGCAGTTTAGGGGGGATCTCTGGAAACACCATATATTTT. It is translated as CASSLGGISGNTIYF.